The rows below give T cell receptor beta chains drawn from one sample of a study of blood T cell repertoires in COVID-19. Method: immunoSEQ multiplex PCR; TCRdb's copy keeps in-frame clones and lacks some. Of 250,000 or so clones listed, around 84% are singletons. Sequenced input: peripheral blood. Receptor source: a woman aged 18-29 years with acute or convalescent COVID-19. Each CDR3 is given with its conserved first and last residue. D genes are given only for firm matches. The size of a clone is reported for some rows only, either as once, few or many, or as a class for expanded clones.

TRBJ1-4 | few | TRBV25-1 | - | CASSSSGTNNEKLFF | TGTGCCAGCAGTTCCTCAGGAACAAATAATGAAAAACTGTTTTTT
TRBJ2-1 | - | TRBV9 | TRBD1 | CASSLGTDSDEQFF | TGTGCCAGCAGCCTCGGGACAGACTCCGATGAGCAGTTCTTC
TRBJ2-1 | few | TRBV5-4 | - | CASSLGGRDLLYNEQFF | TGTGCCAGCAGCTTGGGGGGCCGGGACTTACTATACAATGAGCAGTTCTTC
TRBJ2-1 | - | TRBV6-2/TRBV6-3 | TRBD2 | CASSYYGTSTSSSYNEQFF | TGTGCCAGCAGTTACTACGGGACTAGCACCTCGAGCTCCTACAATGAGCAGTTCTTC
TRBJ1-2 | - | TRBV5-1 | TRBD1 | CASSLGGGSDYGYTF | TGCGCCAGCAGCTTGGGAGGGGGCAGTGACTATGGCTACACCTTC
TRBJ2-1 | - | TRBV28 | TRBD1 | CASSRTGSGNEQFF | TGTGCCAGCAGTCGGACAGGGTCCGGCAATGAGCAGTTCTTC
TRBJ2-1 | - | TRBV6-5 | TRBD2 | CASSYSGTRGDEQFF | TGTGCCAGCAGTTACTCGGGGACTAGGGGTGATGAGCAGTTCTTC
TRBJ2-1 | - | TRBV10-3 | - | CAISERPEAEAYNEQFF | TGTGCCATCAGTGAAAGACCGGAGGCGGAAGCCTACAATGAGCAGTTCTTC
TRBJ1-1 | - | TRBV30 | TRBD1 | CAWSRQGDTEAFF | TGTGCCTGGAGTCGGCAGGGGGACACTGAAGCTTTCTTT
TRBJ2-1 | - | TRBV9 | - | CASSVQLYNEQFF | TGTGCCAGCAGCGTACAACTGTACAATGAGCAGTTCTTC
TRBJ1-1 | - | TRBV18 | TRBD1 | CASSPGQGPMNTEAFF | TGTGCCAGCTCACCGGGACAGGGGCCTATGAACACTGAAGCTTTCTTT
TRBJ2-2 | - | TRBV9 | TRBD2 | CASSSHRGLAGDANTGELFF | TGTGCCAGCAGCTCACATAGGGGGCTAGCGGGAGATGCGAACACCGGGGAGCTGTTTTTT
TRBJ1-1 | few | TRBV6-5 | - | CASRPLTGNTEAFF | TGTGCCAGCAGACCCCTTACAGGGAACACTGAAGCTTTCTTT
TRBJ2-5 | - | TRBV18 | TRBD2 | CASSPPRLAGAETQYF | TGTGCCAGCTCACCACCTAGGTTAGCGGGAGCAGAGACCCAGTACTTC
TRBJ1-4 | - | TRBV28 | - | CASTGIDDEKLFF | TGTGCCAGTACGGGGATCGATGATGAAAAACTGTTTTTT
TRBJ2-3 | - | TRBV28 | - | CASSLDRVDTQYF | TGTGCCAGCAGTTTAGATCGGGTTGATACGCAGTATTTT
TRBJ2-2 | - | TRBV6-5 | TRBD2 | CASRGLAGSGELFF | TGTGCCAGCAGGGGACTAGCGGGATCCGGGGAGCTGTTTTTT
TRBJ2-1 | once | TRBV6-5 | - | CASSYQGTYNEQFF | TGTGCCAGCAGTTACCAGGGGACCTACAATGAGCAGTTCTTC
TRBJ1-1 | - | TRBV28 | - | CASSFSRMNTEAFF | TGTGCCAGCAGTTTTAGCCGAATGAACACTGAAGCTTTCTTT
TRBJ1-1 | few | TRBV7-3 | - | CASSLRAPPSEAFF | TGTGCCAGCAGCTTAAGAGCTCCACCGTCCGAAGCTTTCTTT
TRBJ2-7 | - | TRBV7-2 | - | CASSLGGVPYEQYF | TGTGCCAGCAGCTTAGGGGGAGTCCCCTACGAGCAGTACTTC
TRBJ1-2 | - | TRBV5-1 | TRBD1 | CASSSTGQGARIYGYTF | TGCGCCAGCAGCTCGACGGGACAGGGGGCGCGGATCTATGGCTACACCTTC
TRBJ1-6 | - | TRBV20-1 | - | CSASLHRGSNSPLHF | TGCAGTGCTAGTTTACATAGAGGCTCTAATTCACCCCTCCACTTT
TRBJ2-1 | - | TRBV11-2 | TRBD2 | CASSLREAGTSGSSVQFF | TGTGCCAGCAGCTTAAGGGAAGCCGGGACTAGCGGGAGTAGTGTGCAGTTCTTC
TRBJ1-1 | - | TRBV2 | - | CASNVGNTEAFF | TGTGCCAGCAATGTCGGTAACACTGAAGCTTTCTTT
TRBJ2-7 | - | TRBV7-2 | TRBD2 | CASSKVAGWEPYEQYF | TGTGCCAGCAGCAAAGTAGCGGGATGGGAACCTTACGAGCAGTACTTC
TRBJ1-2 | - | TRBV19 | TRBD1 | CASTPYRGSLYGYTF | TGTGCCAGTACCCCCTACAGGGGATCCCTCTATGGCTACACCTTC
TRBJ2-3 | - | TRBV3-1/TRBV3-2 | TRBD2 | CASSWLTSGRTDTQYF | TGTGCCAGCAGCTGGCTGACTAGCGGGAGAACAGATACGCAGTATTTT
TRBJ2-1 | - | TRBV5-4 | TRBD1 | CASSLGIPGQGAEQFF | TGTGCCAGCAGCTTGGGTATTCCGGGACAGGGCGCTGAGCAGTTCTTC
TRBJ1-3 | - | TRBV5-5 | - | CASSLSGLGGNTIYF | TGTGCCAGCAGCTTGTCAGGGTTGGGTGGAAACACCATATATTTT